This TCR beta chain came from a study of T cells after yellow fever vaccination. Germline V gene data show CDR1 as MNHNS and CDR2 as SASEGT. The CDR3 covers 15 residues. Trimming left V 8 bases short and J 9 bases short, with 20 bases between. Concerning this clonotype: Its antigen is currently unknown.

Notes on the study in general: A weaker secondary response peaked on day 5, the primary on day 15.

Using its own MiXCR run on the 5' RACE reads, TCRdb lists one record per CDR3 protein. The sample includes about 350,000 distinct CDR3 sequences, around 12% of them seen just once. The source of this sequence is a man between 18 and 35 years old who received the YFV17D yellow fever vaccine. Source: CD4+ T cells sorted from PBMCs, taken 15 days after the yellow fever booster vaccination. The V call is TRBV6-1, the J call TRBJ1-6, with D uncertain. CDR3 amino acids: CASGTEFRQTSPLHF. For the CDR3, the DNA is TGTGCCAGCGGTACCGAGTTTCGTCAGACTTCACCCCTCCACTTT.